This TCR beta chain was recovered during a study of shared clonotypes between healthy human individuals (dated by TCRdb to 2020 to 2022). For the study in its entirety: A few men and a couple of women, aged 18 to 49 years, made up the cohort. For each donor, CD4 naive and CD4 memory were each given three plates, CD8 naive was given two plates, and CD8 memory was given one plate. Each donor's leukapheresis produced roughly between roughly 0.9 and 9 billion PBMCs. To estimate repertoire size and how much clonotype sharing occurs between individuals, the study deeply sequenced the blood TCR repertoires of roughly 5 healthy adults. To increase sequencing depth and limit assay-specific biases, different laboratories used diverse techniques to prepare libraries and sequence TCR repertoires. The research as a whole found: Higher generation probabilities were observed for clonotypes shared by all four sorted-subset donors than for non-shared clonotypes. Across a handful of donors, approximately 4.6% of naive CD4, 3.5% of naive CD8, 2.3% of memory CD4, and 0.4% of memory CD8 clonotypes were shared. Incomplete sequencing was indicated by rarefaction of sorted-subset datasets, despite the large sequencing depth. Pairwise subsampling indicated that sequencing depth was expected to affect the degree of clonotype sharing among donors. The small number of donors limited the genetic and exposure-history diversity represented. Estimated clonotype richness was generally larger for naive than for memory subsets. Sampling was limited to blood, and TCR repertoires in tissue likely differ from TCR repertoires in blood.

Donors were healthy HIV-negative adults with no recently reported acute infections or vaccinations. Only Caucasian adults living in Nashville, Tennessee, USA were represented among the donors. CD4+ T cells were enriched by magnetic negative selection, after which naive cells were positively selected on CD45RA and the negative fraction was taken as the memory subset. After blood collection by leukapheresis, PBMCs were isolated using Ficoll-Histopaque density gradient centrifugation and then cryopreserved in the vapor phase of liquid nitrogen. Analytical flow cytometry was used to check the purity and quantity of every magnetically sorted T cell population. Each sorted fraction had its genomic DNA isolated and then quantified by UV absorbance on a Nanodrop 2000c. This clone was seen repeatedly, ten times or more. The antigen it binds to is not known. Base qualities are not at hand, and no much larger clone is one base apart.

TCR CDR3 regions were amplified from genomic DNA by multiplex PCR using the deep immunoSEQ assay. Extracted genomic DNA from each cell subset was distributed evenly across all wells of several immunoSEQ 96-well plates, and each plate was treated as a replicate. For sorted subsets, around 0.2 ug of genomic DNA, equivalent to some 30,000 T cell genomes, went into each replicate PCR. Purified libraries were measured with a Qubit 3.0 fluorometer, size-checked on a Bioanalyzer 2100, and measured again with the KAPA Library Quantification kit. Every immunoSEQ 96-well plate was sequenced on a dedicated single-read 150-cycle Illumina NextSeq 550 flow cell. Regarding the original processing steps: The immunoSEQ output contained only junctional sequences without quality scores, so filtering could not match that applied to full-length reads. To assign V/J genes and CDR3, sequences were annotated against IMGT germline references using PyIR, a Python wrapper for IgBLAST v1.9. Reads were removed for weak V/J assignments (E-value above 1e-6), missing CDR3, stop codons, out-of-frame junctions, or ambiguous translated residues. V3J clonotypes were defined as sequences sharing the same inferred V gene, J gene, and CDR3 amino acid sequence. Percentage overlap between repertoires was calculated by dividing the number of shared unique clonotypes by the size of the smaller repertoire. RTK rarefaction, the Chao1 estimator, and Recon v2.1 estimates of unobserved clonotypes were used to assess repertoire richness. For all TCRbeta clonotypes obtained by the gDNA method from a few donors, generation probabilities were computed with OLGA. Sourced from immuneACCESS, this table was stored by TCRdb with only in-frame sequences that have V and J called. A share of the clones is absent; for the studies checked, an unresolved V gene accounts for under half, and the remainder has no known explanation. V and J calls plus clone size are reproduced from that table; the DNA served to infer D and trimming. This sample is represented by around 1,000,000 clones; approximately 75% of them were singletons. 0.89% of the sample is taken by the ten largest.

Specimen: memory CD4+ T cells from PBMCs. This specimen's cell subset or site label, per the study, means: CD45RA-negative fraction. This TCR came from a man aged 18 to 30 in good health. Some clones in this sample may be carry-over from other donors' samples.

The encoded CDR3 is CASSLGQTLTGELFF. The DNA sequence is given as TGCGCCAGCAGCTTAGGGCAGACCCTCACCGGGGAGCTGTTTTTT. The chain joins TRBV5-1 to TRBJ2-2, with no confident D gene call. The CDR3 covers 15 residues, taking in both the cysteine and the phenylalanine. Solely the CDR3 DNA is kept, with 45 bases framed from the first base. Looking up the germline V gene yields CDR1 SGHRS and CDR2 YFSETQ. V lost 2 bases and J lost 4 bases; the stretch between them is 12 bases long. Outside the CDR3, residues come from the reference TRBV5-1 and TRBJ2-2 proteins, so the full variable domain is: KAGVTQTPRYLIKTRGQQVTLSCSPISGHRSVSWYQQTPGQGLQFLFEYFSETQRNKGNFPGRFSGRQFSNSRSEMNVSTLELGDSALYLCASSLGQTLTGELFFGEGSRLTVL.